These 20 T cell receptor beta chains originate from one sample sequenced in a study of blood T cell repertoires in COVID-19. The table came from immunoSEQ multiplex PCR; TCRdb's copy has only in-frame clones and leaves some out. The sample includes about 210,000 clones, roughly 86% of them seen just once. Sequenced sample: PBMCs or T cells enriched from blood (not recorded which). The source is a woman aged 40 to 49 in a cohort exposed to, infected with or recovered from COVID-19 (not recorded which).

The V and J genes are TRBV7-2 and TRBJ2-3, with D perhaps matching TRBD2 (6 bases). Germline V gives CDR1 SGHTA, CDR2 FQGNSA. V lost 1 base and J lost 1, with 6 bases in between. The CDR3 length is 14 residues. DNA for the CDR3: TGTGCCAGCAGCTTAGTAGCGGGCACAGATACGCAGTATTTT. This encodes CASSLVAGTDTQYF. The variable domain in full, with the rest retrieved from reference TRBV7-2 and TRBJ2-3, is GAGVSQSPSNKVTEKGKDVELRCDPISGHTALYWYRQSLGQGLEFLIYFQGNSAPDKSGLPSDRFSAERTGGSVSTLTIQRTQQEDSAVYLCASSLVAGTDTQYFGPGTRLTVL.

The chain is built from TRBV19 and TRBJ1-5; a weak D match, TRBD1 (6 bases). CDR1 is LNHDA, CDR2 SQIVND, per germline (reference sequence). This CDR3 is 15 amino acids long. The ends were cut back, 6 bases at V and 2 bases at J, with 14 bases in the middle. The CDR3 spells CASRIQGGGNQPQHF. CDR3 in DNA: TGTGCCAGTAGGATACAGGGAGGCGGCAATCAGCCCCAGCATTTT. Supplemented by reference TRBV19 and TRBJ1-5, the full variable domain reads DGGITQSPKYLFRKEGQNVTLSCEQNLNHDAMYWYRQDPGQGLRLIYYSQIVNDFQKGDIAEGYSVSREKKESFPLTVTSAQKNPTAFYLCASRIQGGGNQPQHFGDGTRLSIL.

The chain links TRBV2 to TRBJ2-3; D is perhaps TRBD2 (6 bases). CDR3 length: 14 residues. The V gene's germline CDR1 is SNHLY and CDR2 FYNNEI. V was cut by 5 bases and J by 4 bases, with 13 bases left in between. The chain's CDR3 is CASSSVGGSDTQYF. CDR3 nucleotides: TGTGCCAGCAGTAGTGTGGGGGGTTCAGATACGCAGTATTTT. The complete variable domain, with remaining parts taken from reference TRBV2 and TRBJ2-3, reads EPEVTQTPSHQVTQMGQEVILRCVPISNHLYFYWYRQILGQKVEFLVSFYNNEISEKSEIFDDQFSVERPDGSNFTLKIRSTKLEDSAMYFCASSSVGGSDTQYFGPGTRLTVL.

This chain uses TRBV6-1 with TRBJ2-1, with 10 bases aligning to TRBD2. The CDR3 runs to 15 residues. V trimming: 2 bases; J trimming: 8 bases; junction bases outside the gene matches: 6. Per germline, CDR1 MNHNS and CDR2 SASEGT. The CDR3 DNA reads TGTGCCAGCAGTGAAACGAGCGGGGGGGCATATGAGCAGTTCTTC. Amino acids: CASSETSGGAYEQFF.

This clone was seen a few times. The V gene is TRBV28, the J gene TRBJ1-6; 8 positions match TRBD1. Trimming at V came to 2 bases and at J to 0 bases, leaving 6 bases not matched to a gene. Germline CDR1 is MDHEN and CDR2 is SYDVKM. The CDR3 consists of 18 residues. The CDR3 spells CASSLTGQEASYNSPLHF. The DNA for the CDR3 is TGTGCCAGCAGTTTAACGGGACAGGAAGCCTCCTATAATTCACCCCTCCACTTT.

This chain uses TRBV19 with TRBJ2-1; D gene uncertain. Germline values: CDR1 LNHDA, CDR2 SQIVND (reference sequence). V dropped 3 bases and J dropped 4 bases, with 7 bases sitting between them. The CDR3 has 13 amino acids. This CDR3 is CASSMGLYNEQFF. As DNA, the CDR3 is TGTGCCAGTAGTATGGGCTTATACAATGAGCAGTTCTTC.

The chain joins TRBV25-1 to TRBJ1-3; D is unresolved. Trimming took off 5 bases at V and 0 bases at J, with 11 bases between the two ends. The germline CDR1 and CDR2 sequences are MGHDK and SYGVNS. The CDR3 totals 15 residues. CDR3 nucleotide sequence: TGTGCCAGCAGTACACCTGGGAGCTCTGGAAACACCATATATTTT. Translation gives CASSTPGSSGNTIYF.

The rearrangement uses TRBV6-5 and TRBJ1-1; 8 nucleotides agree with TRBD1. Germline V gene lookup returns CDR1 MNHEY and CDR2 SVGAGI. The junction had 11 bases not matched to a gene; V was cut back by 4 bases and J by 4 bases. The CDR3 sequence is 16 residues long. CDR3 loop: CASSFRRQGSITEAFF. DNA of the CDR3: TGTGCCAGCAGTTTTCGGAGACAGGGGTCGATCACTGAAGCTTTCTTT.

On this clone itself: Germline is not matched at one junction end, which may reflect a read error. V usage is TRBV3-1 (or the pseudogene TRBV3-2) and J usage is TRBJ1-1; TRBD1 agrees at 7 bases. CDR1 is LGHDT and CDR2 is YNNKEL in the germline V gene (reference sequence). This CDR3 comprises 14 residues. The CDR3 region has the DNA TGTGCCAGCAGCCCAGGGGGGATGAACACTGAAGTTTTCTTT. This codes for CASSPGGMNTEVFF.

This clone has more than one count but fewer than ten. The chain combines TRBV30 with TRBJ2-1; TRBD1 aligns across 8 bases. Germline CDR1 and CDR2: GTSNPN and SVGIG (reference sequence). CDR3 length equals 14 residues. J was trimmed by 4 bases and V by 4 bases; bases with no gene match: 6. CDR3 in amino acids: CAWNPRDRYNEQFF. The CDR3 nucleotides read TGTGCCTGGAATCCCCGGGACAGGTACAATGAGCAGTTCTTC.

The chain is built from TRBV19 and TRBJ1-1; possible D gene TRBD1, 6 bases. The CDR3 covers 15 residues. Trimming took off 4 bases at V and 4 bases at J, with 16 bases between the two ends. The V gene's germline CDR1 is LNHDA and CDR2 SQIVND (reference sequence). The CDR3 is CASSSLQGRFTEAFF. CDR3 in DNA: TGTGCCAGTAGTAGTCTACAGGGACGGTTCACTGAAGCTTTCTTT.

As DNA, the CDR3 is TGTGCCAGCAGTCCTCACGGGACTAGCGGGGGAGATGAGCAGTTCTTC. It translates to CASSPHGTSGGDEQFF. V gene TRBV27 combines with J gene TRBJ2-1; the match to TRBD2 covers 14 bases. Germline V gene lookup returns CDR1 MNHEY and CDR2 SMNVEV (reference sequence). This CDR3 comprises 16 residues. The V gene end was trimmed by 5 bases and the J gene end by 8 bases; junction bases not matched to a gene: 8.

The chain employs TRBV12-5 and TRBJ1-2, with D tentatively TRBD1 (6 bases). The length of the CDR3 is 13 residues. V lost 1 base, J lost 8 bases, and 11 bases lay in between. From germline, CDR1 is LGHNT and CDR2 FRNRAP. Written as DNA, the CDR3 is TGTGCTAGTGGTTTGGCGGGGGGCTGGGGCTACACCTTC. It encodes CASGLAGGWGYTF.

The gene calls are TRBV6-2 or TRBV6-3 and TRBJ2-6, with D perhaps matching TRBD2 (6 bases). The CDR3 contains 16 residues. CDR1 and CDR2 (germline): MNHEY, SVGEGT. Deletions cut 5 bases from V and 0 bases from J, with 11 bases between. CDR3 nucleotide sequence: TGTGCCAGCAGTCGGGACTCAAGCTCTGGGGCCAACGTCCTGACTTTC. This gives the protein CASSRDSSSGANVLTF.

The rearrangement uses TRBV7-9 and TRBJ1-2; possibly TRBD1 for D (5 bases). This CDR3 contains 12 residues. Trimming shortened V by 1 base and J by 7 bases, and 7 bases separated the two germline ends. CDR1 is SEHNR, CDR2 FQNEAQ, per germline (reference sequence). The CDR3: CASSLGQGGYTF. The CDR3, as DNA: TGTGCCAGCAGCTTAGGTCAGGGTGGCTACACCTTC.

The rearrangement uses TRBV14 and TRBJ2-7; 8 nucleotides line up with TRBD2. This CDR3 is built from 15 residues. Germline loops: CDR1 SGHDN, CDR2 FVKESK. V trimming: 0 bases; J trimming: 1 base; junction bases outside the gene matches: 2. CDR3 sequence (DNA): TGTGCCAGCAGCCAAGACTCGGGAGGGTCCTACGAGCAGTACTTC. Its protein product is CASSQDSGGSYEQYF.

The genes are TRBV25-1 and TRBJ1-6; 8 positions match TRBD1. The CDR3 extends over 14 amino acids. The V gene's germline CDR1 is MGHDK and CDR2 SYGVNS. V lost 4 bases, J lost 10 bases, and 6 bases stayed unmatched. CDR3 bases: TGTGCCAGCAGTGGTCCAGGGGGCTGGTCACCCCTCCACTTT. It specifies CASSGPGGWSPLHF.

This CDR3 reads CASSPGTGSSYEQYF. In DNA form, the CDR3 reads TGTGCCAGCAGCCCGGGGACAGGGAGCTCCTACGAGCAGTACTTC. The V call is TRBV5-6, the J call TRBJ2-7; 9 bases map to TRBD1. The CDR3 is 15 residues long. V lost 4 bases, J lost 0 bases, and 5 bases stayed unmatched. In germline, CDR1 is SGHDT, CDR2 YYEEEE.

The chain recombines TRBV6-2 or TRBV6-3 with TRBJ2-2, with 10 bases lining up with TRBD2. The CDR3 has 15 amino acids. Per germline, CDR1 MNHEY and CDR2 SVGEGT. The trim removed 2 bases at V and 3 bases at J, leaving 0 bases unmatched. The CDR3 loop is CASSYGTSDTGELFF. The CDR3 DNA reads TGTGCCAGCAGTTACGGGACTAGCGACACCGGGGAGCTGTTTTTT.

This clone has just one count. This chain joins TRBV28 and TRBJ2-5, with 7 positions matching TRBD2. Trimming at V came to 1 base and at J to 5 bases, leaving 7 bases not matched to a gene. Germline CDR1 is MDHEN and CDR2 is SYDVKM. There are 15 residues in the CDR3. As DNA, the CDR3 is TGTGCCAGCAGTTTATACGGGGGGAAGGGGGAGACCCAGTACTTC. Amino acid sequence: CASSLYGGKGETQYF.